This passage covers 17 T cell receptor beta chains from one sample sequenced in a study of Ad26.COV2.S vaccination and SARS-CoV-2 variants. Here immunoSEQ multiplex PCR was the method, and the copy in TCRdb shows in-frame clones only, minus some. This table holds hundreds of thousands of clones, around nine tenths found once. Treatment in this sample: about 20 received Ad26.COV2.S at low or high dose, single or two shots; about 5 received placebo; per-sample allocation not given. Day 63 following the first vaccine or placebo injection was when the samples were taken. The sample here was peripheral blood, taken in a trial of Ad26.COV2.S vaccine versus placebo. The receptors here all came from a person aged 18-65 years who received the Ad26.COV2.S COVID-19 vaccine or a placebo.

Points on this clone: Other DNA sequences in this specimen translate into the identical CDR3. The chain has TRBV14 and TRBJ2-2; no firm D call. The CDR3 has 14 residues. V lost 1 base and J 5 bases, leaving 8 bases between the germline ends. Germline values: CDR1 SGHDN, CDR2 FVKESK. CDR3 DNA: TGTGCCAGCAGCCAAGTGCTCCGAACCGGGGAGCTGTTTTTT. Translated, it gives CASSQVLRTGELFF.

This rearrangement joins TRBV6-5 to TRBJ1-1; tentative D call: TRBD1 (5 bases). Germline CDR1 reads MNHEY; CDR2 reads SVGAGI. The CDR3 has 13 residues. Trimming took off 7 bases at V and 6 bases at J, with 15 bases between the two ends. The CDR3 region is CASTLNWGSEAFF. The CDR3 region has the DNA TGTGCCAGCACCCTAAATTGGGGCTCTGAAGCTTTCTTT.

A single count supports this clone. The chain has TRBV5-8 and TRBJ1-2, with no clear D. CDR3 size: 15 residues. V was cut by 6 bases and J by 3 bases, with 18 bases left in between. Per germline, CDR1 SGHTS and CDR2 YDEGEE. CDR3 nucleotides: TGTGCCAGCAACCTTGGAGTCGGTTACGACTATGGCTACACCTTC. Amino acids: CASNLGVGYDYGYTF. Full variable domain (outside the CDR3, taken from reference TRBV5-8 and TRBJ1-2): EAGVTQSPTHLIKTRGQQATLRCSPISGHTSVYWYQQALGLGLQFLLWYDEGEERNRGNFPPRFSGRQFPNYSSELNVNALELEDSALYLCASNLGVGYDYGYTFGSGTRLTVV.

The chain couples TRBV12-3 or TRBV12-4 to TRBJ1-4; D is uncertain. V shed 4 bases and J shed 5 bases, with 8 bases lying between them. This CDR3 contains 13 residues. The CDR3 DNA reads TGTGCCAGCAGTTGGGCCCCGAATGAAAAACTGTTTTTT. Protein sequence: CASSWAPNEKLFF.

The chain employs TRBV6-4 and TRBJ2-1; 11 positions match TRBD2. The CDR3 runs to 16 residues. CDR1 and CDR2 from the germline V gene are MRHNA and SNTAGT. The V gene end was trimmed by 4 bases and the J gene end by 7 bases; junction bases not matched to a gene: 9. This CDR3 reads CASSVLAGGNDNEQFF. CDR3 in DNA: TGTGCCAGCAGTGTTCTAGCGGGAGGAAATGATAATGAGCAGTTCTTC.

The chain employs TRBV2 and TRBJ2-5, with D unresolved. The CDR3 consists of 12 residues. In germline, CDR1 is SNHLY, CDR2 FYNNEI. Between the trimmed V and J ends, which lost 3 bases and 6 bases, there was a span of 8 bases. The CDR3 loop is CASSELLKTQYF. The CDR3 DNA is TGTGCCAGCAGTGAGTTATTAAAGACCCAGTACTTC.

The chain couples TRBV24-1 to TRBJ2-1, with D possibly matching TRBD2 (6 bases). With 3 bases removed from V and 4 bases from J, the gap between germline ends came to 27 bases. The length of the CDR3 is 20 residues. CDR1 KGHDR and CDR2 SFDVKD come from the germline V gene. The CDR3 nucleotides read TGTGCCACCAGTGATCCCCTTGGAGGGACCTTAAGTCTTGGGTACAATGAGCAGTTCTTC. It codes for CATSDPLGGTLSLGYNEQFF.

CDR3 protein: CASSLAPGQIFYTF. The CDR3 bases are TGTGCCAGCAGTCTGGCACCGGGACAGATTTTCTACACCTTC. The rearrangement links TRBV6-2 or TRBV6-3 to TRBJ1-2; 7 bases align to TRBD1. The CDR3 covers 14 residues. CDR1 is MNHEY, CDR2 SVGEGT, per germline. With V trimmed by 5 bases and J by 10 bases, 13 bases remained unmatched.

V gene TRBV27 combines with J gene TRBJ1-3; no clear D. The germline gives CDR1 MNHEY, CDR2 SMNVEV (reference sequence). V was pared by 3 bases and J by 0 bases, with 9 bases between. This CDR3 is built from 15 residues. CDR3 DNA: TGTGCCAGCAGTTTCTCCGGGAGCTCTGGAAACACCATATATTTT. It yields the protein CASSFSGSSGNTIYF.

This chain uses TRBV12-5 with TRBJ2-1, with 8 bases aligning to TRBD2. The CDR3 covers 14 residues. The V and J ends lost 7 bases and 0 bases, in that order; junction bases with no gene match: 2. Germline V gives CDR1 LGHNT, CDR2 FRNRAP. CDR3 in DNA: TGTGCTAGTGCGAGCGGGGGCTCCTACAATGAGCAGTTCTTC. Its translation is CASASGGSYNEQFF.

V and J are TRBV12-3 or TRBV12-4 and TRBJ1-1; no clear D gene. This CDR3 is 12 amino acids long. Trimming removed 7 bases from V and 3 bases from J, with 9 bases in between. CDR3 sequence: CASTTQDTEAFF. CDR3 nucleotides: TGTGCCAGCACCACCCAAGACACTGAAGCTTTCTTT.

The chain links TRBV4-1 to TRBJ2-7, with 9 bases matching TRBD1. J lost 4 bases, V lost 5 bases, and 6 bases had no gene match. The CDR3 has 14 residues. Germline lookup yields CDR1 MGHRA and CDR2 YSYEKL. The CDR3 sequence: CASSKRTGDYEQYF. CDR3 bases: TGCGCCAGCAGCAAAAGGACAGGGGATTACGAGCAGTACTTC.

This clone was found once. The CDR3 coding sequence is TGTGCCAGCAGAGGGGACAGCTACTACAATGAGCAGTTCTTC. Its protein product is CASRGDSYYNEQFF. The chain combines TRBV25-1 with TRBJ2-1; 7 nucleotides match TRBD1. The CDR3 totals 14 residues. Germline CDR1 is MGHDK and CDR2 is SYGVNS. Unmatched junction bases numbered 5, after V lost 6 bases and J lost 3 bases.

The chain links TRBV19 to TRBJ2-7; unclear D gene. CDR3 size: 11 residues. Per germline, CDR1 LNHDA and CDR2 SQIVND (reference sequence). Between the trimmed V and J ends, which lost 6 bases and 5 bases, there was a span of 8 bases. The CDR3 here is CASRAENEQYF. The CDR3 DNA follows: TGTGCCAGTAGGGCTGAGAACGAGCAGTACTTC.

This rearrangement joins TRBV7-6 to TRBJ1-2, with TRBD1 matching over 10 bases. The CDR3 contains 13 residues. Unmatched junction bases numbered 3, after V lost 5 bases and J lost 6 bases. Per the germline V gene, CDR1 is SGHVS and CDR2 is FNYEAQ. CDR3 in amino acids: CASSTGQGNGYTF. The DNA for the CDR3 is TGTGCCAGCAGCACGGGACAGGGGAATGGCTACACCTTC.

This clone occurred once. The chain couples TRBV7-9 to TRBJ2-1; TRBD2 is a possible D gene (5 bases). The CDR3 is made up of 12 amino acids. The V gene's germline CDR1 is SEHNR and CDR2 FQNEAQ (reference sequence). V was shortened by 6 bases and J by 9 bases, with 12 bases between the two germline ends. The CDR3 coding sequence is TGTGCCAGCAGGGAAGAGGGCAGTGAGCAGTTCTTC. Translated, it gives CASREEGSEQFF.

J is TRBJ1-1 and V is TRBV5-6, with 9 positions matching TRBD1. CDR3 size: 15 residues. Germline V gene sequence: CDR1 SGHDT, CDR2 YYEEEE. Germline trimming cut 0 bases from V and 2 bases from J; bases unmatched to any gene: 2. The CDR3 is CASSLDRGHNTEAFF. Written as DNA, the CDR3 is TGTGCCAGCAGCTTGGACAGGGGGCATAACACTGAAGCTTTCTTT.